The 28 T cell receptor beta chains presented below share a single source sample, sequenced in a study of tumor-infiltrating lymphocytes in primary liver carcinoma. Priming with a constant-region primer yielded TCR beta cDNA from 450 to 600 ng total RNA. Slightly modified ARM-PCR, run as three nested multiplex PCR rounds, produced the TCR beta libraries. Running around 9 cycles apiece, the first two PCR rounds relied on TRBV1-TRBV30 forward primers together with a C-beta reverse primer. One entry per CDR3 protein, called by TCRdb with MiXCR from the multiplex PCR reads. This sample has about 180,000 distinct CDR3 sequences, with approximately 60% found just once. Researchers drew blood RNA from unsorted whole blood and extracted germline DNA as well. The source material was peripheral blood. These receptors were collected from a man aged 35-49 years with primary liver carcinoma and hepatitis B virus infection.

This chain uses TRBV12-3 or TRBV12-4 with TRBJ1-5, with 8 bases fitting TRBD1. V lost 3 bases and J lost 2; bases outside the gene matches: 3. The CDR3 is made up of 15 amino acids. CDR3 protein: CASSFQTGGNQPQHF. For the CDR3, the DNA is TGTGCCAGCAGTTTTCAGACAGGGGGCAATCAGCCCCAGCATTTT.

This sequence joins TRBV5-5 and TRBJ2-5; the D gene could be TRBD1 or TRBD2 (6 bases each). Trimming removed 4 bases at V and 5 bases at J, with 21 bases between. CDR1 is SGHKS, CDR2 YYEKEE, per germline (reference sequence). The CDR3 contains 16 residues. For the CDR3, the DNA is TGTGCCAGCAGCCTAGAGGGGGGAAGCGGCTTGGAGACCCAGTACTTC. Translation: CASSLEGGSGLETQYF.

Points on this clonotype: At one of its ends the junction is not consistent with the germline gene, which may arise from a read error. V and J are TRBV11-2 and TRBJ1-6; D uncertain. Germline V gene lookup returns CDR1 SGHAT and CDR2 FQNNGV. The CDR3 totals 14 residues. In DNA form, the CDR3 reads TGTGCCAGTAGCTGGACGGGAGGGAATTCACCCCTCCACTTT. This translates into CASSWTGGNSPLHF.

This clonotype was seen a few times. The chain combines TRBV28 with TRBJ1-2; 10 bases map to TRBD1. CDR3 length: 13 residues. Germline V gene data show CDR1 as MDHEN and CDR2 as SYDVKM. The V gene end was trimmed by 11 bases and the J gene end by 7 bases; junction bases not matched to a gene: 10. The CDR3, as DNA: TGTGCCCTAGAGGGACAGGGGACTTCTGGCTACACCTTC. Amino acid sequence: CALEGQGTSGYTF.

This chain joins TRBV30 and TRBJ2-1, with 11 bases aligning to TRBD2. Trimming at V came to 5 bases and at J to 4 bases, leaving 4 bases not matched to a gene. Germline V gives CDR1 GTSNPN, CDR2 SVGIG (reference sequence). The CDR3 is 14 amino acids. The CDR3 protein is CAWGLAGGYNEQFF. CDR3 nucleotide sequence: TGTGCCTGGGGGCTAGCGGGAGGATACAATGAGCAGTTCTTC.

The genes are TRBV10-3 and TRBJ2-7, with TRBD2 matching 8 bases. Germline V gives CDR1 ENHRY, CDR2 SYGVKD. The CDR3 runs to 13 residues. The CDR3 reads CTTTAGGVGEQYF. The CDR3 nucleotides read TGTACCACCACGGCCGGGGGGGTTGGCGAGCAGTACTTC.

This rearrangement joins TRBV6-5 to TRBJ2-1, with 10 nucleotides matching TRBD2. Unmatched junction bases numbered 11, after V lost 5 bases and J lost 7 bases. The CDR3 sequence is 16 residues long. Germline CDR1 and CDR2: MNHEY and SVGAGI. CDR3 amino acids: CASSRGASGSRNEQFF. In DNA, the CDR3 is TGTGCCAGCAGTAGAGGGGCTAGCGGGAGTCGGAATGAGCAGTTCTTC.

This clonotype was found a few times. This CDR3 is CASSGRRQTVDTQYF. CDR3 coding DNA: TGCGCCAGCAGTGGGCGACGGCAGACCGTGGATACGCAGTATTTT. This rearrangement joins TRBV10-1 to TRBJ2-3, with unresolved D. Germline V lookup: CDR1 WNHNN, CDR2 SYGVQD (reference sequence). The CDR3 has 15 amino acids. V was cut by 4 bases and J by 6 bases, with 17 bases left in between.

In regard to this clonotype: A much larger clone lies a single base off, so this may be a read error. This chain links TRBV7-8 with TRBJ2-3; 7 bases match TRBD1. J lost 4 bases, V lost 4 bases, and 11 bases had no gene match. This CDR3 region has 16 residues. The germline CDR1 and CDR2 sequences are SGHVS and FQNEAQ. The CDR3 sequence is CASSSYRGYSPDTQYF. The CDR3 coding sequence is TGTGCCAGCAGCTCCTACAGGGGTTATAGCCCAGATACGCAGTATTTT.

The genes are TRBV5-1 and TRBJ2-3; TRBD1 might be the D (6 bases). Germline V lookup: CDR1 SGHRS, CDR2 YFSETQ. Trimming shortened V by 6 bases and J by 3 bases, and 14 bases separated the two germline ends. This CDR3 is built from 14 residues. In DNA, the CDR3 is TGCGCCAGCAAATTACAGGGATGGACAGATACGCAGTATTTT. Translating gives CASKLQGWTDTQYF.

Details on this clonotype: A junction end diverges from the germline sequence, so it may reflect a read error. This chain connects TRBV11-2 to TRBJ2-1; 10 bases line up with TRBD2. CDR3 size: 20 residues. The germline CDR1 and CDR2 sequences are SGHAT and FQNNGV. CDR3 sequence reads: CASSLGVGSGRPRSYNEQFF. CDR3 in DNA: TGTGCCAGCAGCTTAGGGGTGGGTAGCGGGAGGCCTAGGTCCTACAATGAACAGTTCTTC.

This rearrangement joins TRBV11-2 to TRBJ2-3, with TRBD2 matching over 12 bases. The CDR3 contains 15 residues. Germline loops: CDR1 SGHAT, CDR2 FQNNGV. Here the CDR3 reads CANSPTSGREPTQYF. CDR3 nucleotide sequence: TGTGCTAACAGCCCGACTAGCGGGAGAGAGCCTACGCAGTATTTT. Based on the CDR3 plus reference TRBV11-2 and TRBJ2-3, the full variable domain is EAGVAQSPRYKIIEKRQSVAFWCNPISGHATLYWYQQILGQGPKLLIQFQNNGVVDDSQLPKDRFSAERLKGVDSTLKIQPAKLEDSAVYLCANSPTSGREPTQYFGPGTRLTVL.

As concerns this clonotype: Lacking the conserved final phenylalanine or tryptophan, this CDR3 likely reflects a read error. This chain links TRBV11-2 with TRBJ2-7; TRBD2 agrees at 7 bases. This CDR3 contains 14 residues. The germline V gene encodes CDR1 SGHAT and CDR2 FQNNGV. The CDR3 DNA follows: TGTGCTAGCAGCTCTTCCGGGACTACCTACGAGCAGTACTCC. This encodes CASSSSGTTYEQYS.

J is TRBJ2-3 and V is TRBV11-2, with unresolved D. The CDR3 is 14 residues long. CDR1 and CDR2 from the germline V gene are SGHAT and FQNNGV. The CDR3 protein is CVGSLGDSTDTQYF. Written as DNA, the CDR3 is TGTGTCGGCAGCTTAGGCGACAGCACAGATACGCAGTATTTT.

On this clonotype itself: Mismatch with germline at one junction end may stem from a read error. The rearrangement links TRBV11-2 to TRBJ2-2, with 9 bases that match TRBD2. CDR3 length: 18 residues. Germline CDR1 reads SGHAT; CDR2 reads FQNNGV. The CDR3, as DNA: TGTGCCAGCAGCTTAAACAGGCTCCGGGAGGCCAACAGCGGGGGGCCGTATTTT. Protein sequence: CASSLNRLREANSGGPYF.

This clonotype was recorded only once. One end of the junction fails to match germline, which may point to a read error. The chain joins TRBV11-3 to TRBJ2-3; TRBD1 matches 7 bases. Germline V gene sequence: CDR1 SGHNT, CDR2 YENEEA. The CDR3 runs 13 residues. Here the CDR3 reads CVSRAPGGDTQYF. Here the CDR3 DNA reads TGTGTCAGCCGGGCCCCAGGGGGAGACACGCAGTATTTT.

The gene calls are TRBV4-1 and TRBJ2-3; D is uncertain. V lost 2 bases, J lost 7 bases, and 4 bases lay in between. Germline values: CDR1 MGHRA, CDR2 YSYEKL. CDR3 length equals 11 residues. The CDR3, as DNA: TGCGCCAGCAGCCAACTGAATACGCAGTATTTT. Translation gives CASSQLNTQYF.

This clonotype occurred many times. The chain couples TRBV11-1 to TRBJ2-7; 9 nucleotides align to TRBD1. The V and J ends lost 5 bases and 3 bases, in that order; junction bases with no gene match: 8. The CDR3 totals 15 residues. CDR1 is SGHAT and CDR2 is FQDESV in the germline V gene (reference sequence). As DNA, the CDR3 is TGTGCCAGCAGCCCTAGAGACAGGGGGGGCTACGAGCAGTACTTC. It codes for CASSPRDRGGYEQYF.

A word on this clonotype: A much larger clone lies a single base off, so this may be a read error. The CDR3 nucleotides are TGTGCCAGCAGCTCAGTAGGTAGCGGGTCCGGCAGCAACGGGGAGCTGTTTTTT. It yields the protein CASSSVGSGSGSNGELFF. This chain uses TRBV11-2 with TRBJ2-2; 7 bases agree with TRBD2. Unmatched junction bases numbered 18, after V lost 4 bases and J lost 7 bases. From germline, CDR1 is SGHAT and CDR2 FQNNGV. CDR3 length: 18 amino acids.

This sequence joins TRBV7-9 and TRBJ2-6; 10 bases fit TRBD1. This CDR3 has 16 amino acids. V dropped 6 bases and J dropped 3; count of bases not matched to a gene: 5. The germline V gene encodes CDR1 SEHNR and CDR2 FQNEAQ (reference sequence). The CDR3 nucleotides are TGTGCCAGCAGGGGACAGGGGTTGTTTGGGGCCAACGTCCTGACTTTC. It encodes CASRGQGLFGANVLTF.

Concerning this clonotype: A read error may be the cause here, since a much bigger clone is one base away. The V and J genes are TRBV6-6 and TRBJ1-1; D ambiguous. The V end lost 6 bases, the J end lost 1 base, and 9 bases lay between the germline ends. This CDR3 region has 13 residues. The germline gives CDR1 MNHNY, CDR2 SVGAGI (reference sequence). In DNA, the CDR3 is TGTGCCAGCAGCCCCGTATGGAACACTGAAGCTTTCTTT. Translation gives CASSPVWNTEAFF.

In the case of this clonotype: This could be a read error, since a much larger clone is one nucleotide away. The V and J genes are TRBV29-1 and TRBJ2-1; a weak D match, TRBD2 (5 bases). The length of the CDR3 is 13 residues. Germline lookup yields CDR1 SQVTM and CDR2 ANQGSEA. Trimming stripped 5 bases from V and 7 bases from J, with 15 bases between. The chain's CDR3 is CSVYTPRGNEQFF. CDR3 nucleotide sequence: TGCAGCGTTTATACACCTCGAGGGAATGAGCAGTTCTTC.

This clonotype was picked up many times. This chain uses TRBV6-5 with TRBJ1-6; TRBD1 is a possible D gene (6 bases). Trimming cost V 5 bases and J 9 bases, with 17 bases left between them. The germline CDR1 and CDR2 sequences are MNHEY and SVGAGI. This CDR3 region has 15 residues. The CDR3 coding sequence is TGTGCCAGCAGTCTCATACGGGGGGCAGGTTCACCCCTCCACTTT. This translates into CASSLIRGAGSPLHF.

This clonotype showed up many times. J is TRBJ2-5 and V is TRBV4-1; 10 nucleotides agree with TRBD2. The CDR3 runs 15 residues. V shed 2 bases and J 4 bases; nucleotides not matched to a gene: 4. The V gene's germline CDR1 is MGHRA and CDR2 YSYEKL. Here the CDR3 DNA reads TGCGCCAGCAGCCAATCTAGCGGGAGAGGAGAGACCCAGTACTTC. It is translated as CASSQSSGRGETQYF.

As to this clonotype: With a much larger clone just one base away, this may be a read error. The chain employs TRBV28 and TRBJ2-7; 7 positions agree with TRBD2. The CDR3 sequence is 13 residues long. Germline values: CDR1 MDHEN, CDR2 SYDVKM. CDR3 bases: TGTACCAGCAGTTTAGAGGGGAGGGACGAGCAGTACTTC. Amino acids: CTSSLEGRDEQYF.

Worth noting for this clonotype: Sequence at one end of the junction differs from germline and may be a read error. The V and J genes are TRBV28 and TRBJ1-1; TRBD1 matches 8 bases. Germline loops: CDR1 MDHEN, CDR2 SYDVKM. The CDR3 has 14 residues. The DNA of the CDR3 is TGTGCCAGCAGTTCCCAGACAGGGGCCACTGAAGCTTTCTTC. Amino acids: CASSSQTGATEAFF.

On this clonotype: The CDR3 does not close with the conserved phenylalanine or tryptophan, likely indicating a read error. This sequence joins TRBV11-2 and TRBJ2-7, with 11 nucleotides matching TRBD2. Germline V gives CDR1 SGHAT, CDR2 FQNNGV. CDR3 length: 15 residues. V dropped 1 base and J dropped 7; count of bases not matched to a gene: 6. CDR3 residues: CASSLAGLAGGEQYL. Written as DNA, the CDR3 is TGTGCCAGCAGCTTAGCTGGACTAGCGGGTGGGGAGCAGTACCTC.

The gene calls are TRBV12-3 or TRBV12-4 and TRBJ1-6, with a possible D match to TRBD1 (6 bases). V lost 5 bases, J lost 8 bases, and 13 bases lay in between. This CDR3 spans 14 amino acids. CDR3 DNA: TGTGCCAGCAGTGTTGGGGGCTTGGATTCACCCCTCCACTTT. Translated, it gives CASSVGGLDSPLHF.